The clone carrying this T cell receptor (beta chain) came up a few times. This sample was taken from a study of T-cell memory formation after mild COVID-19. The germline gives CDR1 LGHDT, CDR2 YNNKEL (reference sequence). Trimming removed 4 bases from V and 7 bases from J, with 14 bases in between. The CDR3 extends over 13 amino acids. TCRdb reprocessed the 5' RACE reads via MiXCR and lists one record per CDR3 protein. The sample has just under 550,000 distinct CDR3 sequences, 20% seen once; the top ten hold under 15%. The chain combines TRBV3-1 with TRBJ2-7; D call uncertain. The material sequenced was PBMCs or a T cell subset sorted from them (not recorded which). The TCR was taken from an adult woman who had mild COVID-19 (a few samples of this study predate the infection). Cell type and time point are not known. The CDR3 DNA sequence: TGTGCCAGCAGCCTTTCAGACTCCGGGGAGCAGTACTTC. Protein sequence: CASSLSDSGEQYF.